A single T cell receptor beta chain is shown here with its context. With 3 bases removed from V and 4 bases from J, the gap between germline ends came to 12 bases. The germline CDR1 and CDR2 sequences are MNHEY and SMNVEV (reference sequence). This CDR3 is 14 amino acids long. This specimen belongs to a study of T cells in Graves' hyperthyroidism and ophthalmopathy. Amplification targeted TCR beta CDR3 regions from RNA transcripts. First-round RT-PCR targeting the TCR CDR3 was performed with the HTBI primer set. Each CDR3 protein is one row after TCRdb ran MiXCR on the multiplex PCR reads. Of under 750,000 distinct CDR3 sequences detected, about 17% appear once; the ten largest clones hold 16%.

The sequence derives from a woman in her forties or fifties with Graves' hyperthyroidism that later progressed to Graves' ophthalmopathy. The chain is built from TRBV27 and TRBJ1-2; D is possibly TRBD1 (5 bases). The sequencing sample was made of blood. CDR3 in amino acids: CASSFGGPGYGYTF. CDR3 nucleotides: TGTGCCAGCAGTTTCGGGGGTCCCGGCTATGGCTACACCTTC.